Each of the 8 T cell receptor beta chains below was sequenced from the same sample in a study of cytomegalovirus exposure and HLA in healthy donors. The PCR employed 60 Vbeta primers together with 13 Jbeta primers. The method was immunoSEQ multiplex PCR; TCRdb's version includes in-frame clones alone and lacks a portion of them. In the table there are 120,000 to 150,000 clones, 65% to 90% of which are singletons. Sequencing used PBMCs. The source is a female donor in good health and CMV-seronegative.

The chain couples TRBV28 to TRBJ1-1; D is possibly TRBD1 (6 bases). The V and J ends lost 5 bases and 4 bases respectively, with 17 bases between them. The CDR3 runs to 15 residues. Germline V gene data show CDR1 as MDHEN and CDR2 as SYDVKM. This chain's CDR3 is CASSPRTARSTEAFF. As DNA, the CDR3 is TGTGCCAGCAGTCCCCGGACAGCGAGGAGCACTGAAGCTTTCTTT. Full variable domain (rest looked up from reference TRBV28 and TRBJ1-1): DVKVTQSSRYLVKRTGEKVFLECVQDMDHENMFWYRQDPGLGLRLIYFSYDVKMKEKGDIPEGYSVSREKKERFSLILESASTNQTSMYLCASSPRTARSTEAFFGQGTRLTVV.

The chain has TRBV27 and TRBJ2-7, with D perhaps TRBD1 (6 bases). The CDR3 totals 12 residues. Germline V gene sequence: CDR1 MNHEY, CDR2 SMNVEV (reference sequence). V shed 3 bases and J shed 4 bases, with 7 bases lying between them. The CDR3 spells CASSLTGYEQYF. Written as DNA, the CDR3 is TGTGCCAGCAGTTTGACAGGATACGAGCAGTACTTC.

This clone was detected a few times. The chain has TRBV9 and TRBJ2-5; D possibly corresponds to TRBD1 (5 bases). This CDR3 is built from 13 residues. CDR1 is SGDLS and CDR2 is YYNGEE in the germline V gene. Trimming removed 0 bases from V and 6 bases from J, with 9 bases in between. The CDR3 nucleotides read TGTGCCAGCAGCGTAGAGCAGGGAAAGACCCAGTACTTC. It yields the protein CASSVEQGKTQYF.

The chain is built from TRBV29-1 and TRBJ1-1; D uncertain. CDR1 is SQVTM, CDR2 ANQGSEA, per germline. The CDR3 is 15 residues long. V was trimmed by 0 bases and J by 0 bases, leaving 11 bases between them. CDR3 sequence: CSVEDRRRVNTEAFF. The CDR3 bases are TGCAGCGTTGAAGATCGTCGGAGGGTGAACACTGAAGCTTTCTTT.

This clone was picked up a small number of times. The chain recombines TRBV6-6 with TRBJ1-1, with TRBD1 as a possible D gene (5 bases). Trimming left V 0 bases short and J 5 bases short, with 10 bases between. This CDR3 comprises 14 residues. From germline, CDR1 is MNHNY and CDR2 SVGAGI (reference sequence). The CDR3 reads CASSYSRQRTEAFF. In DNA form, the CDR3 reads TGTGCCAGCAGTTACTCTAGACAGCGAACTGAAGCTTTCTTT.

The table lists this clone with a count of one. The chain links TRBV19 to TRBJ1-5, with D tentatively TRBD1 (6 bases). Germline lookup yields CDR1 LNHDA and CDR2 SQIVND (reference sequence). V shed 3 bases and J shed 0 bases, with 6 bases lying between them. The length of the CDR3 is 14 residues. CDR3 DNA: TGTGCCAGTAGTATCAGGGGTAGCAATCAGCCCCAGCATTTT. This codes for CASSIRGSNQPQHF.

The chain joins TRBV5-1 to TRBJ1-5; maybe TRBD1 (6 bases). CDR1 and CDR2 (germline): SGHRS, YFSETQ. This CDR3 spans 15 amino acids. V was trimmed by 3 bases and J by 10 bases, leaving 20 bases between them. CDR3 in amino acids: CASSSRGAGISPQHF. The CDR3 bases are TGCGCCAGCAGCTCTCGGGGGGCGGGAATCAGCCCCCAGCATTTT.

About this clone itself: Other nucleotide sequences from this sample produce the same CDR3. The chain combines TRBV18 with TRBJ1-1, with D tentatively TRBD1 (5 bases). The CDR3 totals 14 residues. Germline values: CDR1 KGHSH, CDR2 LQKENI. Trimming removed 6 bases at V and 1 base at J, with 12 bases between. The CDR3 region is CASSPGHSNTEAFF. In nucleotides, the CDR3 is TGTGCCAGCTCCCCCGGACACTCGAACACTGAAGCTTTCTTT.